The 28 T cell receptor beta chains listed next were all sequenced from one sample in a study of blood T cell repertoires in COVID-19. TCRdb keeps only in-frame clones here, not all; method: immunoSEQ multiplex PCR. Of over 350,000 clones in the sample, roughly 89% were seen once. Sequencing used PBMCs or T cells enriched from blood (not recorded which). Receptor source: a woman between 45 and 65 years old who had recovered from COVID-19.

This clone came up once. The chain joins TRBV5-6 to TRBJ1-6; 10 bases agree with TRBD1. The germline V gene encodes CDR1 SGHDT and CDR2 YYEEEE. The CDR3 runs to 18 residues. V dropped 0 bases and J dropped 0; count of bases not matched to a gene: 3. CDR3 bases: TGTGCCAGCAGCTTGGCGCGGACAGGGGGCTCCTATAATTCACCCCTCCACTTT. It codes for CASSLARTGGSYNSPLHF.

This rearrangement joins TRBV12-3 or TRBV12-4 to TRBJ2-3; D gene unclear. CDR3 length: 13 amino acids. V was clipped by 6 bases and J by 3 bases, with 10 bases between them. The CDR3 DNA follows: TGTGCCAGCAGCCCGGAGTCAACAGATACGCAGTATTTT. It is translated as CASSPESTDTQYF.

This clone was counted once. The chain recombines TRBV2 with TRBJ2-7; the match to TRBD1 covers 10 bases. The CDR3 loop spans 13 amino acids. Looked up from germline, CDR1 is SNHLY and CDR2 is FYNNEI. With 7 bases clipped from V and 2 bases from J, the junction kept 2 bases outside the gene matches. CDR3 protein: CASTGQGTYEQYF. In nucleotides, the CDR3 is TGTGCCAGCACGGGACAGGGGACCTACGAGCAGTACTTC.

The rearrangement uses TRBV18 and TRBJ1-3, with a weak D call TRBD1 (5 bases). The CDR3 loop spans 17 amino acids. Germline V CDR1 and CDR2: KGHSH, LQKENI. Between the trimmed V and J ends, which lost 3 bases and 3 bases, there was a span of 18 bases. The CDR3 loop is CASSPLAGERGGNTIYF. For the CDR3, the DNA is TGTGCCAGCTCACCTCTGGCGGGGGAACGAGGTGGAAACACCATATATTTT.

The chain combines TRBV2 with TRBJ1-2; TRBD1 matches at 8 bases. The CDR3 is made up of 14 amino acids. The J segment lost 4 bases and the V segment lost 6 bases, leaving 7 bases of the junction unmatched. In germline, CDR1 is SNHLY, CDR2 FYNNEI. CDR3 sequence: CASSDGQGSYGYTF. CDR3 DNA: TGTGCCAGCAGCGACGGACAGGGCTCCTATGGCTACACCTTC.

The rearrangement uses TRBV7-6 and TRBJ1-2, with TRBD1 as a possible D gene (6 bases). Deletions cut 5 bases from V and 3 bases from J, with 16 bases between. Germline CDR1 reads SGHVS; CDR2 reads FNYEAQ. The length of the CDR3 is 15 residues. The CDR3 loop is CASSPLPDSDYGYTF. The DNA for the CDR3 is TGTGCCAGCAGCCCACTTCCGGACAGTGACTATGGCTACACCTTC.

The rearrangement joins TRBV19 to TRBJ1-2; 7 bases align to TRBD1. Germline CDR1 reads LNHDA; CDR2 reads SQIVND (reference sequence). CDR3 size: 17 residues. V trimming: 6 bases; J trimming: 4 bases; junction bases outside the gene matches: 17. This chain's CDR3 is CASSPIRTGSGIYGYTF. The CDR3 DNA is TGTGCCAGTAGCCCTATTAGGACAGGTTCGGGTATCTATGGCTACACCTTC.

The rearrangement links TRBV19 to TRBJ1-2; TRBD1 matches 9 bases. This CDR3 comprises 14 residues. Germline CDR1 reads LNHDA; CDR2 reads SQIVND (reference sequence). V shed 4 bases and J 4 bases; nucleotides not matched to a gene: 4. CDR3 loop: CASSTRDRAYGYTF. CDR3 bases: TGTGCCAGTAGTACCCGGGACAGGGCCTATGGCTACACCTTC.

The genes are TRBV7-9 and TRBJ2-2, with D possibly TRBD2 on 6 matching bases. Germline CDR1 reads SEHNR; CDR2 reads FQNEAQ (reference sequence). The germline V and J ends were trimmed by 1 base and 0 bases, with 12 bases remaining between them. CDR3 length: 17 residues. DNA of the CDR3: TGTGCCAGCAGCTTAGTGGCGGGGATAGCGAACACCGGGGAGCTGTTTTTT. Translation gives CASSLVAGIANTGELFF.

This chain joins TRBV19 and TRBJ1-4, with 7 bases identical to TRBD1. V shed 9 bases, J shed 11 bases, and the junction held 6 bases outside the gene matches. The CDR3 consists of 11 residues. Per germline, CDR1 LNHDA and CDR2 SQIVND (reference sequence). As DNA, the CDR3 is TGTGCCAGCAGAAGACAGGGTAAACTGTTTTTT. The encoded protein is CASRRQGKLFF.

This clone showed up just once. CDR3 in amino acids: CASSQEMDRAGEQYF. Written as DNA, the CDR3 is TGTGCCAGCAGCCAAGAAATGGACAGGGCGGGCGAGCAGTACTTC. The chain is built from TRBV3-1 (or the pseudogene TRBV3-2) and TRBJ2-7, with 8 bases aligning to TRBD1. The CDR3 spans 15 residues. Per germline, CDR1 LGHDT and CDR2 YNNKEL (reference sequence). V gave up 0 bases and J gave up 6 bases; unmatched junction bases: 7.

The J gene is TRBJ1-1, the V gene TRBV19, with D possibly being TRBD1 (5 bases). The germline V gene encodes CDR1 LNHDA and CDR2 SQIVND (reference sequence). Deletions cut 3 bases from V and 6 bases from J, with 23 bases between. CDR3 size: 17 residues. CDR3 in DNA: TGTGCCAGTAGTATTTTCGGGGGGTCTATTCGAACGGCTGAAGCTTTCTTT. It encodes CASSIFGGSIRTAEAFF.

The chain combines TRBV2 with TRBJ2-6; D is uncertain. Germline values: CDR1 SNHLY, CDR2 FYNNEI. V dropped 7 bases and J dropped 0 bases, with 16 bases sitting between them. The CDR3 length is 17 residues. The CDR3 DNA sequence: TGTGCCAGCATCGGGTGGTCCTCCAGCTCTGGGGCCAACGTCCTGACTTTC. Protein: CASIGWSSSSGANVLTF.

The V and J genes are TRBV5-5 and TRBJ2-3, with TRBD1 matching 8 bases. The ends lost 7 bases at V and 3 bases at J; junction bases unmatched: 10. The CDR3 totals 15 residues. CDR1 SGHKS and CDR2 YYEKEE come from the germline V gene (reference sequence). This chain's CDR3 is CASFLQGARTDTQYF. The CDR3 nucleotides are TGTGCCAGCTTCCTCCAGGGGGCGCGAACAGATACGCAGTATTTT.

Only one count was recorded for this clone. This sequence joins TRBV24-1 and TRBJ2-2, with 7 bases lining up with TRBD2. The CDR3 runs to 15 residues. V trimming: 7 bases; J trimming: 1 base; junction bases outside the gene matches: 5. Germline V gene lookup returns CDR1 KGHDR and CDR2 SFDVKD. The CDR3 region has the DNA TGTGCCACCAGGGCGGGGGAGGGGAACACCGGGGAGCTGTTTTTT. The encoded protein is CATRAGEGNTGELFF.

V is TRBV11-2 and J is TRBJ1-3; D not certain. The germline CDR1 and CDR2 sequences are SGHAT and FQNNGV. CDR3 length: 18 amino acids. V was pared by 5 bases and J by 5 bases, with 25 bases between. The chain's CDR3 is CASSPGRDNIFFRNTIYF. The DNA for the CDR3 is TGTGCCAGCAGCCCGGGGAGGGATAATATCTTTTTCAGAAACACCATATATTTT.

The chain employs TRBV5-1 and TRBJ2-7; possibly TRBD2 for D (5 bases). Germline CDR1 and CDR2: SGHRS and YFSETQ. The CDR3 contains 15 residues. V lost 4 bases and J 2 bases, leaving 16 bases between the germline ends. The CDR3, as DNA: TGCGCCAGCAGCCGGGTGGACTCCCCCGCCTACGAGCAGTACTTC. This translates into CASSRVDSPAYEQYF.

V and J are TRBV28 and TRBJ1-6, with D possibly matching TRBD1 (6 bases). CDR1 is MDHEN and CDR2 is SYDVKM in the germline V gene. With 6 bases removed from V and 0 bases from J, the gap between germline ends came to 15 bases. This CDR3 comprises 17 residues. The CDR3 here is CASRADRGASYNSPLHF. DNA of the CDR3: TGTGCCAGCAGAGCGGACCGGGGGGCCTCCTATAATTCACCCCTCCACTTT. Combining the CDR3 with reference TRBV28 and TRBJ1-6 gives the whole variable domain DVKVTQSSRYLVKRTGEKVFLECVQDMDHENMFWYRQDPGLGLRLIYFSYDVKMKEKGDIPEGYSVSREKKERFSLILESASTNQTSMYLCASRADRGASYNSPLHFGNGTRLTVT.

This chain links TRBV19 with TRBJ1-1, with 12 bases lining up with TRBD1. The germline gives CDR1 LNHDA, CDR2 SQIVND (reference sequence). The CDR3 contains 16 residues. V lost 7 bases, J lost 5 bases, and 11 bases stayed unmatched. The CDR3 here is CASTRGQGAGVTEAFF. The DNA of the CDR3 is TGTGCCAGTACCAGGGGACAGGGGGCAGGTGTGACTGAAGCTTTCTTT.

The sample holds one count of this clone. Here the CDR3 reads CSVAFGAHGYTF. The CDR3 DNA sequence: TGCAGCGTTGCCTTCGGTGCCCATGGCTACACCTTC. The rearrangement links TRBV29-1 to TRBJ1-2; D not resolved. V was cut by 4 bases and J by 6 bases, with 12 bases left in between. The CDR3 covers 12 residues. Germline CDR1 is SQVTM and CDR2 is ANQGSEA.

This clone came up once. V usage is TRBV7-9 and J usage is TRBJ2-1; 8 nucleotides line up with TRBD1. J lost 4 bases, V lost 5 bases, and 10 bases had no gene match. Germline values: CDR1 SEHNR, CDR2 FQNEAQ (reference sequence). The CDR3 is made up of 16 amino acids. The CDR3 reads CASSGQGGGTYNEQFF. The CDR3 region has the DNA TGTGCCAGCAGCGGACAGGGAGGAGGTACTTACAATGAGCAGTTCTTC.

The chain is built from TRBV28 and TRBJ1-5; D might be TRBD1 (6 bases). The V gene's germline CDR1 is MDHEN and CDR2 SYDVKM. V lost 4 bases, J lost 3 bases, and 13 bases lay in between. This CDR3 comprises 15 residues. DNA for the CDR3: TGTGCCAGCAGTTATACAGGGAGGGTCAATCAGCCCCAGCATTTT. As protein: CASSYTGRVNQPQHF.

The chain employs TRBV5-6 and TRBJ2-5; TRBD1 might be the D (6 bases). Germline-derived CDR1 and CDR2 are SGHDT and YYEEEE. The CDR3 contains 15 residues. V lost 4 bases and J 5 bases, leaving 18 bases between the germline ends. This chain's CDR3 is CASSPGLGAFETQYF. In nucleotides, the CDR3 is TGTGCCAGCAGCCCGGGGTTGGGGGCGTTTGAGACCCAGTACTTC.

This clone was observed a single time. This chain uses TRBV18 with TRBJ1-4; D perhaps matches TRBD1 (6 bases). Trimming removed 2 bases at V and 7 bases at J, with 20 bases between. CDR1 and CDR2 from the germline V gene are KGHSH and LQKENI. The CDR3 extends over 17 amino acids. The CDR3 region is CASSPTHRRGCCEKLFF. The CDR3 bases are TGTGCCAGCTCACCAACCCACCGTAGGGGGTGTTGTGAAAAACTGTTTTTT.

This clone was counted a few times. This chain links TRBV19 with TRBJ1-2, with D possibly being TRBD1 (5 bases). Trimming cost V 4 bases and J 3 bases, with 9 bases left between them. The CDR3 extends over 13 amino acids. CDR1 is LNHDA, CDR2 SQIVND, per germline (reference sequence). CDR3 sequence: CASSKTVYYGYTF. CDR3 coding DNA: TGTGCCAGTAGTAAGACAGTCTACTATGGCTACACCTTC.

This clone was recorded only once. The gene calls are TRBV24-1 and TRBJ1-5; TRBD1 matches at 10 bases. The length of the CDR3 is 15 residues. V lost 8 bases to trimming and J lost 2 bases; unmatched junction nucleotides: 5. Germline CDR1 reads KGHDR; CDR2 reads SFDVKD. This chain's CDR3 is CATTSDRGGNQPQHF. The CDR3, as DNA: TGTGCCACCACCTCGGACAGGGGGGGCAATCAGCCCCAGCATTTT.

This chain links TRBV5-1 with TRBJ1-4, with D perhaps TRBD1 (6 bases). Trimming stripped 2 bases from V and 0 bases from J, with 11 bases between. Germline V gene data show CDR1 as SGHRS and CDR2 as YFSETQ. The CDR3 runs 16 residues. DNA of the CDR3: TGCGCCAGCAGCTTCCAGGGGCCGGCAACTAATGAAAAACTGTTTTTT. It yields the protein CASSFQGPATNEKLFF. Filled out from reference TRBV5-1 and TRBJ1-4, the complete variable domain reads KAGVTQTPRYLIKTRGQQVTLSCSPISGHRSVSWYQQTPGQGLQFLFEYFSETQRNKGNFPGRFSGRQFSNSRSEMNVSTLELGDSALYLCASSFQGPATNEKLFFGSGTQLSVL.

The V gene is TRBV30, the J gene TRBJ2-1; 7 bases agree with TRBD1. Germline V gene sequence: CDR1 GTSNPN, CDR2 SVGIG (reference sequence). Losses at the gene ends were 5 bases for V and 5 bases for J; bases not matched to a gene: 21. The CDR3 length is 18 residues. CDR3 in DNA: TGTGCCTGGTTTAGGACAGGCGAACGGCGGTTGGGGCACAATGAGCAGTTCTTC. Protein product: CAWFRTGERRLGHNEQFF. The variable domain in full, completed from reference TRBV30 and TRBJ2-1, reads SQTIHQWPATLVQPVGSPLSLECTVEGTSNPNLYWYRQAAGRGLQLLFYSVGIGQISSEVPQNLSASRPQDRQFILSSKKLLLSDSGFYLCAWFRTGERRLGHNEQFFGPGTRLTVL.